The clone carrying this TCR beta chain was counted between two and nine times. The source of the sample is a study of blood T cell repertoires in COVID-19. Study at large: Nucleic acid was either cDNA or gDNA, and it came from T cells, B-cell-depleted T cells, or PBMCs.

This table comes from immunoSEQ multiplex PCR, and its TCRdb copy is limited to in-frame clones, with some not included. The sample holds around 280,000 clones, roughly nine tenths seen once. What was sequenced was peripheral blood. The origin of this receptor is a woman in her fifties or sixties who had recovered from COVID-19.

CDR3 in amino acids: CASSETSGSIAYEQYF. For the CDR3, the DNA is TGTGCCAGCAGTGAGACTAGCGGGAGTATCGCCTACGAGCAGTACTTC. This chain links TRBV2 with TRBJ2-7, with 12 positions matching TRBD2. This CDR3 contains 16 residues. Per the germline V gene, CDR1 is SNHLY and CDR2 is FYNNEI. With V trimmed by 3 bases and J by 2 bases, 5 bases remained unmatched. Based on the CDR3 plus reference TRBV2 and TRBJ2-7, the full variable domain is EPEVTQTPSHQVTQMGQEVILRCVPISNHLYFYWYRQILGQKVEFLVSFYNNEISEKSEIFDDQFSVERPDGSNFTLKIRSTKLEDSAMYFCASSETSGSIAYEQYFGPGTRLTVT.